The source of this T cell receptor (beta chain) is a study of T cell repertoires in cytomegalovirus infection. In TCRdb, the reads were re-called with MiXCR into one record per CDR3 protein. In the table there are a few hundred thousand distinct CDR3 sequences, about 27% of which are singletons. This clonotype turned up a few times. Its antigen remains unknown. Trimming removed 5 bases from V and 4 bases from J, with 14 bases in between. Germline lookup yields CDR1 SGHTA and CDR2 FQGNSA. The length of the CDR3 is 14 residues. General study results and limits: The ex vivo response was dominated by HLA-C-restricted CMV-specific TCR beta clonotypes.

The chain uses TRBV7-2 and TRBJ1-2; no firm D call. Specimen: cultured PBMCs, collected from culture after CMV antigen stimulation. The receptor comes from a human donor in good health (CMV status not recorded). Some clones in this sample may be carry-over from other donors' samples. For the CDR3, the DNA is TGTGCCAGCAGCGCCTGGTTCGGACTCTATGGCTACACCTTC. This sequence encodes CASSAWFGLYGYTF.